This is a list of T cell receptor beta chains from one sample in a study of blood T cell repertoires in COVID-19. Libraries were prepared by immunoSEQ multiplex PCR; TCRdb keeps only in-frame clonotypes and omits some of them. Of some 31,000 clones in the sample, 65% to 90% were seen once. The source material was peripheral blood. These receptors originate from a man at least 80 years old with active COVID-19. The CDR3 runs from the conserved cysteine through the conserved F or W. D genes are given only for firm matches. Some rows have no size entry. The others give once, few or many, or a class for an expanded clone.

TRBD2	16	TRBJ2-1	TRBV4-3	.	TGCGCCAGCAGCCAAGGGAAATGGGACTACTACAATGAGCAGTTCTTC	CASSQGKWDYYNEQFF
.	13	TRBJ1-2	TRBV12-3/TRBV12-4	.	TGTGCCAGCAGTTTACAGGGCGAGCGTGGCTACACCTTC	CASSLQGERGYTF
.	14	TRBJ2-5	TRBV4-3	.	TGCGCCAGCAGCCGACTAGTTTCGTCAGAGACCCAGTACTTC	CASSRLVSSETQYF
.	15	TRBJ2-2	TRBV7-2	.	TGTGCCAGCAGCCCCGACAGATTAAACACCGGGGAGCTGTTTTTT	CASSPDRLNTGELFF
.	11	TRBJ1-4	TRBV5-1	.	TGCGCCAGCAGCCTGAATGAAAAACTGTTTTTT	CASSLNEKLFF
.	14	TRBJ2-3	TRBV18	.	TGTGCCAGCTCACCATCAGGGCAGACAGATACGCAGTATTTT	CASSPSGQTDTQYF
TRBD1	15	TRBJ2-7	TRBV11-3	once	TGTGCCAGCAGCCCCCGGACAGGGGGTTGGAACGAGCAGTACTTC	CASSPRTGGWNEQYF
.	15	TRBJ1-1	TRBV7-2	.	TGTGCCAGCAGCTTAGTCAAGGGGCTTTGGACTGAAGCTTTCTTT	CASSLVKGLWTEAFF
TRBD1	13	TRBJ1-2	TRBV12-3/TRBV12-4	.	TGTGCCAGCAGTGGGACAGAATTGGACGGCTACACCTTC	CASSGTELDGYTF
TRBD2	12	TRBJ2-7	TRBV18	few	TGTGCCAGCTCACCTTCGGGGGGCGAGCAGTACTTC	CASSPSGGEQYF
TRBD2	11	TRBJ2-3	TRBV2	.	TGTGCCAGCCTAGCGGTTAGAACGCAGTATTTT	CASLAVRTQYF
TRBD1	14	TRBJ2-1	TRBV2	once	TGTGCCAGCACCTTCAGGACAGGGGGAAATGAGCAGTTCTTC	CASTFRTGGNEQFF
.	15	TRBJ2-3	TRBV6-2/TRBV6-3	.	TGTGCCAGCAGTTACGCCGGGGTTGGAACAGATACGCAGTATTTT	CASSYAGVGTDTQYF
TRBD1	14	TRBJ2-7	TRBV24-1	.	TGTGCCACCAGTGCTGGACAGGGGATGCGCGAGCAGTACTTC	CATSAGQGMREQYF
TRBD1	13	TRBJ1-6	TRBV3-1/TRBV3-2	.	TGTGCCAGCAGCCCGGGACAGGATTCACCCCTCCACTTT	CASSPGQDSPLHF
.	14	TRBJ2-1	TRBV19	.	TGTGCCAGTAGTCCTTCAGGGGGGCACAATGAGCAGTTCTTC	CASSPSGGHNEQFF
TRBD1	15	TRBJ1-2	TRBV13	.	TGTGCCAGCAGCACGGCCGGGACAGGGGGGCAGGGCTACACCTTC	CASSTAGTGGQGYTF
TRBD2	14	TRBJ2-1	TRBV2	.	TGTGCCAGCAGTGATAGTGGGAGCGGGGCTACTAAGTTCTTC	CASSDSGSGATKFF
.	14	TRBJ2-7	TRBV6-6	.	TGTGCCAGCAGTTACTCTCAGAATTCCTACGAGCAGTACTTC	CASSYSQNSYEQYF
TRBD1	13	TRBJ1-6	TRBV5-5	.	TGTGCCAGCGAGACAGGGGGAAATTCACCCCTCCACTTT	CASETGGNSPLHF
.	14	TRBJ1-4	TRBV3-1/TRBV3-2	.	TGTGCCAGCAGCCCCCAGGGTCGGCCTGAAAAACTGTTTTTT	CASSPQGRPEKLFF
.	12	TRBJ2-7	TRBV7-2	once	TGTGCCAGCAGCTTAGTTTCGGACGAGCAGTACTTC	CASSLVSDEQYF
TRBD1	14	TRBJ1-2	TRBV7-6	.	TGTGCCAGCAGCCCCGGACAGGGGGGAAGGGGCTACACCTTC	CASSPGQGGRGYTF
TRBD2	13	TRBJ2-5	TRBV2	.	TGTGCCAGCAGGGGGACTAGCTACGAGACCCAGTACTTC	CASRGTSYETQYF